The T cell receptor beta chain described here comes from a study of blood T cells in healthy people across ages. The study, taken as a whole, reports: Diversity was higher, and naive CD4+ cells more numerous, in long-lived donors than in aged donors.

As for this clonotype: The antigen is not known. At one end, the junction sequence differs from germline, possibly due to a read error.

Through a sample-barcoded 5' primer and a J-beta primer mix, a second PCR was run for roughly 7 to 11 cycles. Researchers report that a template-switch adaptor with 12 random nucleotides tagged each cDNA molecule. A single record per CDR3 protein comes from TCRdb applying MiXCR to the 5' RACE reads. Found here are about 780,000 distinct CDR3 sequences, around a quarter of them singletons; the top ten hold 3%. Germline CDR1 is LGHDT and CDR2 is YNNKEL (reference sequence). The CDR3 has 13 amino acids. These data also formed part of another study, on T cells of mothers and their children.

This receptor was taken from a boy between 5 and 17 years old in good health. The chain carries TRBV3-1 and TRBJ2-5; D might be TRBD1 or TRBD2, each matching 6 bases. The specimen was blood. CDR3 sequence: CASTFGGRETQCF. The CDR3 nucleotides read TGTGCCAGCACCTTCGGGGGCCGAGAGACCCAGTGCTTC.